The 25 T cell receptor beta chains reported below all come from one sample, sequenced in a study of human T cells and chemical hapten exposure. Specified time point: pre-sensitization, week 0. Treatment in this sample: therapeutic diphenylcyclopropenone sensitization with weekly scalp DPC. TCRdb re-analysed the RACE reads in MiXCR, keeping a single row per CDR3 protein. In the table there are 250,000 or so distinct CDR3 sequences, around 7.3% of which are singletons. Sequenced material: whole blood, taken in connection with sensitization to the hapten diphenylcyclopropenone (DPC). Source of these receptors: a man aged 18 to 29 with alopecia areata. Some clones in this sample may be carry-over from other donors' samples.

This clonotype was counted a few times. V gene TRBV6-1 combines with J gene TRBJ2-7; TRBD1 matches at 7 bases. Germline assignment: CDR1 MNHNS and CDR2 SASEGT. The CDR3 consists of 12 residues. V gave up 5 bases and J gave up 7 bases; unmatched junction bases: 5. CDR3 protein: CASSPGQTEQYV. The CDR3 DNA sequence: TGTGCCAGCAGTCCGGGACAGACTGAGCAGTACGTC.

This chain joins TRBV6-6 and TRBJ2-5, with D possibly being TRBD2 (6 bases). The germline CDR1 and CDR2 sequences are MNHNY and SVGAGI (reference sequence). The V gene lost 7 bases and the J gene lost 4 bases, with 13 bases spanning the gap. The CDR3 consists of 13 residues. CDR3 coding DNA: TGTGCCAGCATGGGGGGTCGTATAGAGACCCAGTACTTC. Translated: CASMGGRIETQYF.

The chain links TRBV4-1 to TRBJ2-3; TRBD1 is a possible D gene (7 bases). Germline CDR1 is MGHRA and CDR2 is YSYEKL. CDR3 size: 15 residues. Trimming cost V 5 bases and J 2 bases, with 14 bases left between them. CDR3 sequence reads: CASSYAGQNTDTQYF. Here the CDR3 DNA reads TGCGCCAGCAGCTACGCGGGACAGAACACAGATACGCAGTATTTT.

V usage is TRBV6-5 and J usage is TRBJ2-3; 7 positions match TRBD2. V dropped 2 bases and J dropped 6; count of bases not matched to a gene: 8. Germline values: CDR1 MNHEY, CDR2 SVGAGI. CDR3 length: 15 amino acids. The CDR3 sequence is CASSYPTGGTDTQYF. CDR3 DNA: TGTGCCAGCAGTTACCCGACCGGGGGGACGGATACGCAGTATTTT.

The CDR3 coding sequence is TGTGCCAGCAGCTTATCGGCCAGGGTTACAGGGGGCCCCGTATATAGCAATCAGCCCCAGCATTTT. Translating it yields CASSLSARVTGGPVYSNQPQHF. This chain uses TRBV7-3 with TRBJ1-5; 9 nucleotides agree with TRBD1. The CDR3 loop spans 22 amino acids. The V and J ends lost 2 bases and 0 bases, in that order; junction bases with no gene match: 20. Looked up from germline, CDR1 is SGHTA and CDR2 is FQGTGA.

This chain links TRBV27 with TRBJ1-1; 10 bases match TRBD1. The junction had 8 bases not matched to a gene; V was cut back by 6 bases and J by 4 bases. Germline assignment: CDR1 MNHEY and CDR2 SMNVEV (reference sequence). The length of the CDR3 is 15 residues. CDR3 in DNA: TGTGCCAGCAGCCCGGAAAGACAGGGGGCCACTGAAGCTTTCTTT. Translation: CASSPERQGATEAFF.

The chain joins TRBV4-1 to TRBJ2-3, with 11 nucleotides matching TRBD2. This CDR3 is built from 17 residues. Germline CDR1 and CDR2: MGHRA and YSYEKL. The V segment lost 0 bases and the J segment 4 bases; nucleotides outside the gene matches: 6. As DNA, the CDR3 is TGCGCCAGCAGCCAAGAGGGACTAGCGGTCCTACCAGATACGCAGTATTTT. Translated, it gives CASSQEGLAVLPDTQYF.

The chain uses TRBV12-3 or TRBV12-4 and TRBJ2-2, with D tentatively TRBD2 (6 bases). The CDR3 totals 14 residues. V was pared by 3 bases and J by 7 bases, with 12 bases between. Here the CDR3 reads CASSFGGASGELFF. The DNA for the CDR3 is TGTGCCAGCAGTTTCGGGGGTGCAAGCGGGGAGCTGTTTTTT.

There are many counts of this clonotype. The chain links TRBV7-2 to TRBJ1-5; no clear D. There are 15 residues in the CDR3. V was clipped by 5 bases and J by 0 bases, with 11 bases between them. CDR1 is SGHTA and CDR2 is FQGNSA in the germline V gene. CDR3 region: CASSPDFYSNQPQHF. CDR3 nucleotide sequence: TGTGCCAGCAGCCCGGACTTTTATAGCAATCAGCCCCAGCATTTT.

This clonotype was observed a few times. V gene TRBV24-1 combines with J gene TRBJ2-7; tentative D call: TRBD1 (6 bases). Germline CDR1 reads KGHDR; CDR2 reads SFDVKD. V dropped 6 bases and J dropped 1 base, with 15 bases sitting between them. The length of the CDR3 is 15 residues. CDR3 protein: CATSPFSDRSYEQYV. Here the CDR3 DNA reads TGTGCCACCAGTCCCTTTTCCGACAGGTCCTACGAGCAGTACGTC.

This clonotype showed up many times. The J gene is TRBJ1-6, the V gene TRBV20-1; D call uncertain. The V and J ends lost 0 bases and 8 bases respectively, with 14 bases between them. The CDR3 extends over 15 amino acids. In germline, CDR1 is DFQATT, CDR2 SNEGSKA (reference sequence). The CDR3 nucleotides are TGCAGTGCTAGAGATCGCCGTCGAATCCATTCACCCCTCCACTTT. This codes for CSARDRRRIHSPLHF.

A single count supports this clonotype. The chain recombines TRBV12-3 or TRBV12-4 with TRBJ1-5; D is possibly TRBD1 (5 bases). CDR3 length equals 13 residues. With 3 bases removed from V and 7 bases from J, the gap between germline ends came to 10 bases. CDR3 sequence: CASSFREGQPQHF. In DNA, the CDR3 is TGTGCCAGCAGTTTCCGGGAGGGGCAGCCCCAGCATTTT.

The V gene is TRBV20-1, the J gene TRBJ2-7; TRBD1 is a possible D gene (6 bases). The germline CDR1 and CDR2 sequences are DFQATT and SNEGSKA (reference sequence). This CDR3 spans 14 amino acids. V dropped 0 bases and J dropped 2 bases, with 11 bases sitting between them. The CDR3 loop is CSARDWDTPYEQYF. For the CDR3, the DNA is TGCAGTGCTAGAGATTGGGACACGCCCTACGAGCAGTACTTC.

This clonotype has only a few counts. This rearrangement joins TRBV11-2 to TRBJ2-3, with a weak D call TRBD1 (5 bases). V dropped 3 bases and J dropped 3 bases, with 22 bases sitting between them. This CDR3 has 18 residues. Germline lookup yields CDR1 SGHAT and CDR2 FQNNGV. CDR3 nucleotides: TGTGCCAGCAGCTTTTTCAAGATCAGGGAATTGAGGACAGATACGCAGTATTTT. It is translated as CASSFFKIRELRTDTQYF.

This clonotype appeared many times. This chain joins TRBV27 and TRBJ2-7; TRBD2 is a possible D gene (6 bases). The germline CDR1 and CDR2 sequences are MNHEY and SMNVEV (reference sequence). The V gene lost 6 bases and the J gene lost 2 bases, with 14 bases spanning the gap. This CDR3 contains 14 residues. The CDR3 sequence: CASSLRGFAYEQYF. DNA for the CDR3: TGTGCCAGCAGCCTACGGGGGTTCGCCTACGAGCAGTACTTC.

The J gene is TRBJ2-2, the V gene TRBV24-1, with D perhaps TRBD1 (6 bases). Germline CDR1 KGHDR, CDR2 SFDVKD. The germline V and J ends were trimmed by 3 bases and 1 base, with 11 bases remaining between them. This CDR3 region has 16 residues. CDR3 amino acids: CATSDPATGNTGELFF. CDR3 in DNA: TGTGCCACCAGTGATCCAGCGACAGGGAACACCGGGGAGCTGTTTTTT.

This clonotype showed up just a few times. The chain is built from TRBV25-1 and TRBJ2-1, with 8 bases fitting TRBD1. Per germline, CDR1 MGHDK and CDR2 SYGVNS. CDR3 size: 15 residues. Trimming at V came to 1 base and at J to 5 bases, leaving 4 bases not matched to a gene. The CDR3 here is CASSESGTGHNEQFF. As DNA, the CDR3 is TGTGCCAGCAGTGAATCTGGGACAGGTCACAATGAGCAGTTCTTC.

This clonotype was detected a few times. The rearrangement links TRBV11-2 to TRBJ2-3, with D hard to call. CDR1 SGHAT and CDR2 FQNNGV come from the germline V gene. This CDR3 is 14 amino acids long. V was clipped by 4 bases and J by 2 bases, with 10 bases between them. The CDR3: CASSSVEPTDTQYF. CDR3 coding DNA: TGTGCCAGCAGCTCCGTTGAGCCCACAGATACGCAGTATTTT.

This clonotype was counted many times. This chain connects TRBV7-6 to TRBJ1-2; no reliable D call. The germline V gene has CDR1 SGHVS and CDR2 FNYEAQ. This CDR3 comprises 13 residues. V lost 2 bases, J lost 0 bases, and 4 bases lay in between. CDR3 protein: CASSLTPNYGYTF. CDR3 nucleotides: TGTGCCAGCAGCTTAACGCCTAACTATGGCTACACCTTC.

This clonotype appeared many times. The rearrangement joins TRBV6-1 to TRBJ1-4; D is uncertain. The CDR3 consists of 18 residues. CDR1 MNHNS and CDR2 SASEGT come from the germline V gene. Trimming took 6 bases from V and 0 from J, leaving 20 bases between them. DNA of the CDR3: TGTGCCAGCAGCGGGTCTACCCCGGACGTTGCAACTAATGAAAAACTGTTTTTT. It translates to CASSGSTPDVATNEKLFF.

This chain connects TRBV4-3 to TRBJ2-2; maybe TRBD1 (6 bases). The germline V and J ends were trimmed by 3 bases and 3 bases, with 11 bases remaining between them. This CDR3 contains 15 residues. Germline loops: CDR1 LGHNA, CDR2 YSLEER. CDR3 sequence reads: CASSQPGQDTGELFF. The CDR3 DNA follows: TGCGCCAGCAGCCAGCCGGGACAAGACACCGGGGAGCTGTTTTTT.

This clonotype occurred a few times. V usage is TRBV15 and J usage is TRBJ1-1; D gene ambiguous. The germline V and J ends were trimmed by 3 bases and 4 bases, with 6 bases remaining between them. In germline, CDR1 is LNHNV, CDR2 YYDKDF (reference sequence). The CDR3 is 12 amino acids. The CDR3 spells CATSSGVTEAFF. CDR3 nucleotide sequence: TGTGCCACCAGCAGCGGTGTCACTGAAGCTTTCTTT.

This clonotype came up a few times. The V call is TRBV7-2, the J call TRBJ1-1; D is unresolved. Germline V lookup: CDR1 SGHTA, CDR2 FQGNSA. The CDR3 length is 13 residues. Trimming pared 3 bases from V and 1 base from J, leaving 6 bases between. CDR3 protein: CASSLWKNTEAFF. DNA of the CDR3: TGTGCCAGCAGCTTGTGGAAGAACACTGAAGCTTTCTTT.

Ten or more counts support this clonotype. The DNA for the CDR3 is TGTGCCAGCAGCTTACAACTAAACAGGGGGCTAGCTGAAGCTTTCTTT. Its translation: CASSLQLNRGLAEAFF. The genes are TRBV7-9 and TRBJ1-1; 9 nucleotides align to TRBD1. Germline V gives CDR1 SEHNR, CDR2 FQNEAQ (reference sequence). This CDR3 is built from 16 residues. The trim removed 2 bases at V and 6 bases at J, leaving 10 bases unmatched.

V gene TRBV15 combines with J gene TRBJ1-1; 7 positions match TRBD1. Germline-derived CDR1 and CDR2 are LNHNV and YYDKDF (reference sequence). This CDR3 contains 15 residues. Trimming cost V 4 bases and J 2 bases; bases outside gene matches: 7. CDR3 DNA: TGTGCCACCAGCACCCCGACAGGGAAAAACACTGAAGCTTTCTTT. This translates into CATSTPTGKNTEAFF.